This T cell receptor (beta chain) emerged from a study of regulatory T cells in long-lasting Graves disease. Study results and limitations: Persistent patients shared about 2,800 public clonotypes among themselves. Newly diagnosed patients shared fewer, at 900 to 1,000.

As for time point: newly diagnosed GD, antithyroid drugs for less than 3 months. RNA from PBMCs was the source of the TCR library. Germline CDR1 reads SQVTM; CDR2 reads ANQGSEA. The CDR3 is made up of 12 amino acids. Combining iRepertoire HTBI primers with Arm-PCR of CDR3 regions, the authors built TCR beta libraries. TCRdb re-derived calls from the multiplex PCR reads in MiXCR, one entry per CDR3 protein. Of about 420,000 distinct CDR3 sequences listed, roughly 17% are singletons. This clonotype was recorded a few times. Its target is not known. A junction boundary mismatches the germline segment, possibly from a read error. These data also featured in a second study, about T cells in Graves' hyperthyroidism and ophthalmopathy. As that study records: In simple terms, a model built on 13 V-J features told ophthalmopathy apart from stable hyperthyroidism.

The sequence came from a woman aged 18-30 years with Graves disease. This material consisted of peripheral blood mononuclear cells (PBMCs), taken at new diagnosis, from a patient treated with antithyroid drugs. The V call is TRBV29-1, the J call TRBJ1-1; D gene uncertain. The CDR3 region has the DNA TGCAGCGTCGAAGACGGCAACACTGAAGCTTTCTTT. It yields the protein CSVEDGNTEAFF.